A selection of T cell receptor beta chains follows, all from one sample in a study of a mutant IDH1 vaccine in newly diagnosed glioma. Method: immunoSEQ multiplex PCR; TCRdb's copy keeps in-frame clones and lacks some. Here the sample spans around 60,000 clones, approximately 90% being singletons. These receptors are not linked to any known antigen. The input for sequencing was PBMCs, taken from a glioma patient whose treatment included an IDH1 peptide vaccine. The receptor source for this set is a man aged 40-49 years with glioma. Both conserved end residues are part of each CDR3. Each record gives: D gene, V gene, J gene, CDR3 protein, CDR3 DNA. The D gene is left open where the match is weak.

>TRBD2|TRBV10-3|TRBJ2-1
CAIRTSGSSYNEQFF
TGTGCCATCAGGACTAGCGGGTCCTCCTACAATGAGCAGTTCTTC
>TRBD2|TRBV10-3|TRBJ2-7
CAISESGISGGRYEQYF
TGTGCCATCAGTGAGTCGGGTATATCGGGAGGACGCTACGAGCAGTACTTC
>TRBD2|TRBV9|TRBJ2-2
CASSVVVSGDTGELFF
TGTGCCAGCAGCGTAGTAGTTAGCGGGGACACCGGGGAGCTGTTTTTT
>-|TRBV5-4|TRBJ1-2
CASSREGHDYTF
TGTGCCAGCAGCCGTGAGGGACATGACTACACCTTC
>-|TRBV10-1|TRBJ2-1
CASSAHSGTPAPEQFF
TGCGCCAGCAGTGCCCACTCCGGGACTCCTGCGCCAGAGCAGTTCTTC
>-|TRBV2|TRBJ1-6
CASSGFGRDSPLHF
TGTGCCAGCAGTGGGTTTGGAAGGGATTCACCCCTCCACTTT
>TRBD1|TRBV6-1|TRBJ1-2
CASSDFSLDRGRVYGYTF
TGTGCCAGCAGTGACTTCTCATTGGACAGGGGGCGCGTCTATGGCTACACCTTC
>-|TRBV5-4|TRBJ2-5
CASSPKQGGETQYF
TGTGCCAGCAGCCCGAAACAGGGAGGGGAGACCCAGTACTTC
>TRBD1|TRBV6-1|TRBJ2-7
CASSETEGGQEFYEQYF
TGTGCCAGCAGTGAAACAGAAGGGGGACAGGAGTTCTACGAGCAGTACTTC
>-|TRBV19|TRBJ2-3
CASSFDRTTDTQYF
TGTGCCAGTAGTTTCGACAGGACCACAGATACGCAGTATTTT
>-|TRBV28|TRBJ1-2
CASSSLSIGRGLNYGYTF
TGTGCCAGCAGTTCACTATCTATAGGGCGGGGACTTAACTATGGCTACACCTTC